The 3 T cell receptor beta chains below were found in one sample sequenced in a study of T cell clonotyping in hematopoietic cell transplantation. Generated by immunoSEQ multiplex PCR, the TCRdb table keeps only in-frame clones and is missing some. The sample includes more than 12,000 clones, less than 70% of them seen just once. Sample: PBMCs. These receptors were collected from a human donor who either received an allogeneic hematopoietic cell transplant for a myeloid malignancy or was a related donor (not recorded which). Some clones in this sample may be carry-over from other donors' samples.

The chain is built from TRBV5-1 and TRBJ2-3; no definite D call. V shed 0 bases and J shed 2 bases, with 7 bases lying between them. Germline V gene sequence: CDR1 SGHRS, CDR2 YFSETQ. The CDR3 loop spans 14 amino acids. CDR3 in DNA: TGCGCCAGCAGCTTGGCAGTATTCACAGATACGCAGTATTTT. Translated: CASSLAVFTDTQYF.

This chain uses TRBV11-3 with TRBJ2-5; D unclear. Trimming took 5 bases from V and 5 from J, leaving 9 bases between them. This CDR3 has 12 amino acids. Germline-derived CDR1 and CDR2 are SGHNT and YENEEA. The CDR3 loop reads CASSVGPETQYF. In nucleotides, the CDR3 is TGTGCCAGCAGCGTAGGACCGGAGACCCAGTACTTC.

The chain couples TRBV30 to TRBJ1-5; weak D call: TRBD1 (6 bases). Deletions cut 0 bases from V and 7 bases from J, with 10 bases between. Germline assignment: CDR1 GTSNPN and CDR2 SVGIG (reference sequence). The CDR3 is 13 amino acids. The CDR3 region is CAWSVDSQQPQHF. In nucleotides, the CDR3 is TGTGCCTGGAGTGTGGACAGCCAGCAGCCCCAGCATTTT.